This T cell receptor beta chain was obtained from a study of blood T cell repertoires in COVID-19. Study context: Sources were T cells, B-cell-depleted T cells, or PBMCs; the material itself was cDNA or gDNA.

In the original workflow: Reference gene primers were amplified, and this amplification served to estimate nucleated cell counts. The assay was immunoSEQ multiplex PCR, and TCRdb's table has in-frame clones only and misses some. V and J calls and clone size come straight from that table; D and trimming were deduced from the DNA. The sample lists approximately 300,000 clones, roughly 90% occurring once. A Seattle source enrolled patients during active infection and followed them longitudinally. The TCR originated in a woman aged 25-40 years with COVID-19, enrolled during active disease. The sample taken for sequencing was peripheral blood.

As DNA, the CDR3 is TGCAGCGTCCAACTAACAGGGGAACCTTCACCCCTCCACTTT. This encodes CSVQLTGEPSPLHF. The chain couples TRBV29-1 to TRBJ1-6; 7 bases fit TRBD1. Germline values: CDR1 SQVTM, CDR2 ANQGSEA. The CDR3 covers 14 residues. The J segment lost 9 bases and the V segment lost 6 bases, leaving 11 bases of the junction unmatched.